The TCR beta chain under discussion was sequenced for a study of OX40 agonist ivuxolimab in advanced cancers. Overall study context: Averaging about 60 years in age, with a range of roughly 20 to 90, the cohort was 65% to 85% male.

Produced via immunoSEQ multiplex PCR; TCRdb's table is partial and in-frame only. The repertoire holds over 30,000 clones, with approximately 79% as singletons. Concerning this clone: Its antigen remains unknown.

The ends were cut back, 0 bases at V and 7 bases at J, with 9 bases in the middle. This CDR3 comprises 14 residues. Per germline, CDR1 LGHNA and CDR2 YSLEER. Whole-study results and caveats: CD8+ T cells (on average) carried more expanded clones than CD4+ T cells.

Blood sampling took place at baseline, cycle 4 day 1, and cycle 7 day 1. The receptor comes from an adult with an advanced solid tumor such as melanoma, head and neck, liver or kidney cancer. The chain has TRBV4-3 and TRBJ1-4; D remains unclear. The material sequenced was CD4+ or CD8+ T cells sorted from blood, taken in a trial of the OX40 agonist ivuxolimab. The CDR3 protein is CASSQEASSEKLFF. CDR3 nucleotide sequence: TGCGCCAGCAGCCAAGAGGCGAGTAGTGAAAAACTGTTTTTT.